This TCR beta chain was identified in a study of radiation and T cells in renal cell carcinoma. Study as a whole: Nephrectomy followed 15 Gy stereotactic body radiation by 4 weeks.

TCRdb keeps only in-frame clones here, not all; method: immunoSEQ multiplex PCR. The table includes some 75,000 clones, 82% detected once. Time point of the sample: blood 2 weeks post-SBRT. Regarding treatment: 15 Gy SBRT to primary tumor, nephrectomy 4 weeks later. Radiation-treated patients gave blood at baseline, week 2 and week 4. This renal cell carcinoma was of the clear cell type. Germline trimming cut 4 bases from V and 2 bases from J; bases unmatched to any gene: 7. The CDR3 is 15 amino acids. CDR1 and CDR2 (germline): SGHNT, YYREEE (reference sequence). The receptor's source is a man in his 60s with renal cell carcinoma. The rearrangement joins TRBV5-4 to TRBJ2-7, with 9 bases that match TRBD2. Sequencing used blood, obtained from a patient whose treatment included radiotherapy and nephrectomy. The CDR3: CASSLGLAGPYEQYF. The CDR3, as DNA: TGTGCCAGCAGCCTGGGACTAGCAGGCCCCTACGAGCAGTACTTC.